The 7 T cell receptor beta chains in this list originate from one sample, sequenced in a study of cytomegalovirus exposure and HLA in healthy donors. PCR involved 60 Vbeta and 13 Jbeta primers. Assay used: immunoSEQ multiplex PCR; TCRdb lists only in-frame clones, some missing. Of around 110,000 clones listed, around 80% are singletons. The sequenced material came from PBMCs. Receptors were obtained from a man in his thirties or forties in good health and CMV-seropositive.

In its sample, this clone was seen once. As DNA, the CDR3 is TGTGCCAGCAGTTTATCCGCGGGAGCGGGCTACAATGAGCAGTTCTTC. Translated, it gives CASSLSAGAGYNEQFF. This chain connects TRBV27 to TRBJ2-1, with 7 bases that match TRBD2. Per germline, CDR1 MNHEY and CDR2 SMNVEV (reference sequence). With 0 bases clipped from V and 3 bases from J, the junction kept 5 bases outside the gene matches. This CDR3 region has 16 residues.

The rearrangement joins TRBV9 to TRBJ1-1; a possible D gene is TRBD1 (5 bases). Between the trimmed V and J ends, which lost 4 bases and 5 bases, there was a span of 12 bases. The germline V gene has CDR1 SGDLS and CDR2 YYNGEE. The CDR3 contains 13 residues. This CDR3 is CASSLSGETEAFF. The CDR3 coding sequence is TGTGCCAGCAGCCTCTCGGGGGAGACTGAAGCTTTCTTT.

V is TRBV19 and J is TRBJ2-3; D is uncertain. Germline CDR1 and CDR2: LNHDA and SQIVND (reference sequence). V was clipped by 3 bases and J by 6 bases, with 10 bases between them. The CDR3 runs to 13 residues. DNA for the CDR3: TGTGCCAGTAGTATGGAGCGCGGCGATACGCAGTATTTT. Translation: CASSMERGDTQYF.

The chain couples TRBV5-1 to TRBJ2-3, with TRBD1 matching over 7 bases. Germline trimming cut 0 bases from V and 1 base from J; bases unmatched to any gene: 5. The CDR3 contains 16 residues. CDR1 SGHRS and CDR2 YFSETQ come from the germline V gene. The CDR3 loop is CASSLAPGTGTDTQYF. In nucleotides, the CDR3 is TGCGCCAGCAGCTTGGCCCCTGGGACAGGCACAGATACGCAGTATTTT.

In this sample, this clone turned up once. The chain employs TRBV9 and TRBJ2-1, with D tentatively TRBD2 (6 bases). Germline CDR1 SGDLS, CDR2 YYNGEE. Trimming stripped 3 bases from V and 2 bases from J, with 15 bases between. This CDR3 is 16 amino acids long. DNA for the CDR3: TGTGCCAGCAGCGCCCAGCCTAGCGTAGCCTACAATGAGCAGTTCTTC. Residues: CASSAQPSVAYNEQFF.

In this sample, this clone turned up once. The rearrangement links TRBV5-1 to TRBJ2-6; a possible D gene is TRBD1 (6 bases). Trimming removed 4 bases from V and 1 base from J, with 9 bases in between. Germline lookup yields CDR1 SGHRS and CDR2 YFSETQ. The CDR3 runs to 15 residues. CDR3 sequence: CASSPGTSGANVLTF. The CDR3 DNA reads as TGCGCCAGCAGCCCCGGGACATCTGGGGCCAACGTCCTGACTTTC.

This clone has more than one count but fewer than ten. The chain recombines TRBV2 with TRBJ1-2; 10 bases align to TRBD1. The V gene end was trimmed by 9 bases and the J gene end by 8 bases; junction bases not matched to a gene: 9. Germline V CDR1 and CDR2: SNHLY, FYNNEI. The CDR3 sequence is 13 residues long. CDR3 sequence reads: CASEGQGTEGYTF. In DNA form, the CDR3 reads TGTGCCAGTGAGGGACAGGGGACGGAGGGCTACACCTTC.